This T cell receptor (beta chain) emerged from a study of T cell repertoires in cytomegalovirus infection. TCRdb re-called the reads with MiXCR, one entry per CDR3 protein. The table has approximately 910,000 distinct CDR3 sequences, roughly 30% seen once. Details on this clonotype: Its cognate antigen is unknown.

Trimming removed 4 bases from V and 7 bases from J; junction bases left unmatched: 9. The CDR3 totals 15 residues. CDR1 SGDLS and CDR2 YYNGEE come from the germline V gene. Sequences were derived from cultured CD8+ T cells from PBMCs, sampled from culture after CMV antigen stimulation. The TCR originated in a human donor in good health (CMV status not recorded). Some clones in this sample may be carry-over from other donors' samples. The rearrangement joins TRBV9 to TRBJ1-4; 8 bases match TRBD1. The CDR3 DNA sequence: TGTGCCAGCAGCCCCCAGGACAGGGAACGTGAAAAACTGTTTTTT. Amino acids: CASSPQDREREKLFF.